One T cell receptor (beta chain) is described in this entry. The antigen remains undetermined. The data belong to a study of breast tumors, draining lymph nodes, adjacent tissues. Regarding the study as a whole: Tumor TCR diversity was below lymph nodes but above nontumor tissue. The data were judged consistent with most tumor T cells coming from lymph node and expanding in tumor. Tumor and nontumor repertoires were significantly more similar in luminal-like than in basal-like breast cancer. Tumor T cell lymph node origin was a supported hypothesis, not proven.

Axillary draining lymph nodes of breast cancer patients supplied the node samples. Via MiXCR, TCRdb re-called the multiplex PCR reads, giving one row per CDR3 protein. The sample lists 150,000 to 200,000 distinct CDR3 sequences, 30% to 35% seen once, with about 4% in the top ten. Trimming removed 1 base from V and 4 bases from J; junction bases left unmatched: 6. This CDR3 has 16 amino acids. Germline loops: CDR1 SGHAT, CDR2 FQNNGV. This TCR was recovered from a female donor with breast cancer. Some clones in this sample may be carry-over from other donors' samples. Sequencing input: axillary lymph node tissue. V gene TRBV11-2 combines with J gene TRBJ2-1; 8 bases fit TRBD1. Here the CDR3 DNA reads TGTGCCAGCAGCTTAGGGGGGACAGGCCCTTACAATGAGCAGTTCTTC. Translation gives CASSLGGTGPYNEQFF. The full variable domain, its missing parts supplied by reference TRBV11-2 and TRBJ2-1, is EAGVAQSPRYKIIEKRQSVAFWCNPISGHATLYWYQQILGQGPKLLIQFQNNGVVDDSQLPKDRFSAERLKGVDSTLKIQPAKLEDSAVYLCASSLGGTGPYNEQFFGPGTRLTVL.